This record concerns one TCR beta chain sequence. The data are from a study of T-cell memory formation after mild COVID-19. TCRdb re-analysed the 5' RACE reads in MiXCR, keeping a single row per CDR3 protein. Of about 410,000 distinct CDR3 sequences listed, 23% are singletons. The V gene's germline CDR1 is SEHNR and CDR2 FQNEAQ (reference sequence). J was trimmed by 5 bases and V by 5 bases; bases with no gene match: 8. This CDR3 has 15 residues. This TCR derives from an adult woman who had mild COVID-19 (a few samples of this study predate the infection). Cell type and time point are not known. The sample taken for sequencing was PBMCs or a T cell subset sorted from them (not recorded which). The chain recombines TRBV7-9 with TRBJ2-5; TRBD1 matches 10 bases. This CDR3 is CASSADRGPPETQYF. The CDR3 region has the DNA TGTGCCAGCAGCGCCGACAGGGGGCCACCTGAGACCCAGTACTTC.